Sequencing of this T cell receptor (beta chain) was carried out in a study of vaccination and CD4 T cells after COVID-19 (dated by TCRdb to the early 2020s). With respect to the entire study: Convalescent patients had a positive SARS-CoV-2 result on nasal swab PCR, and of these patients, nine had mild disease and one had severe disease. The convalescent cohort comprised six males and four females, including two Hispanic individuals, seven Caucasians, two Asians and one multiracial person. Participants got two doses of the Pfizer-BioNTech BNT162b2 vaccine (n=8) or two doses of the Moderna mRNA-1273 vaccine (n=2). Post-COVID blood samples were collected from convalescent patients a median of around 100 days after diagnosis, with a range of roughly 30 to 170 days. Post-vaccine blood samples were collected a median of approximately 77 days after the second vaccine dose, ranging from about 13 to 241 days. The cultures were stimulated with overlapping spike peptide pools from SARS-CoV-2 and from the common cold coronaviruses HCoV-NL63, HCoV-OC43 and HCoV-229E. In control cultures, a CEFX viral epitope pool was used as positive control, an HIV-1 Nef peptide pool was used as negative control, or no peptide was added. In around 10 COVID-19 convalescent patients and a handful of infection-naive healthy vaccine recipients, researchers compared the spike-specific CD4+ TCR repertoire from before mRNA vaccination with the repertoire from after. Results and caveats for the whole study, not just this receptor: Among the post-vaccine SARS-CoV-2-reactive clones in convalescent patients, a median around 85% showed up only after vaccination, which suggests vaccine-specific priming. The study included relatively few convalescent patients and did not analyze early timepoints after natural infection. Although the median number of SARS-CoV-2-reactive clonotypes went up from roughly 23 after infection to 38 after vaccination, the increase was not significant. Nearly all vaccine-specific clones in convalescent patients (304 of 307) were mono-reactive for SARS-CoV-2 spike rather than cross-reactive with common cold coronaviruses.

Measured from the cysteine to the phenylalanine, the CDR3 is 18 residues long. The only DNA kept is the CDR3, 54 bases in frame from the first base. CDR1 and CDR2 (SEHNR, FQNEAQ) derive from the germline V gene (reference sequence). The germline V and J ends show losses of 3 bases and 0 bases respectively, and no gene match explains 13 bases of the junction. The library was produced with PCR. DNA from cultured CD4+ T cells was subjected to TCR sequencing with the Oncomine TCR Beta short-read assay at the Johns Hopkins FTIC core. Genomic DNA was extracted from the cultured CD4+ T cells with the QIAamp micro DNA kit. Oncomine TCR Beta libraries made from cultured CD4+ T cells were pooled using unique dual indexes and sequenced on an Illumina iSeq 100. Under the source paper's analysis protocol: Non-productive sequences were filtered out, and CDR3s that did not start with C, did not end with F or W, or were shorter than 7 amino acids were discarded. Antigen-specific clonotypes were identified with the MANAFEST web application by comparing peptide-stimulated wells with reference and other culture wells. To be called positive, a clone needed an FDR below 0.05, an odds ratio above 5, and a productive frequency above 0.1% in at least two of three replicate wells. Cross-reactive clonotypes were defined as significantly expanded in both SARS-CoV-2 spike wells and at least one common cold coronavirus spike condition. CDR3 homology was assessed with Levenshtein distances (stringdist) and unrooted phylogenetic trees (ape) in R version 3.6.1. TCRdb's own reprocessing of the public reads used fastp at Q25 and MiXCR and kept productive beta chains. When rows share a CDR3 protein, they turn into one entry using the most common DNA and genes. The V and J calls were not made by the authors but by TCRdb's processing. This sample has just over 20,000 distinct CDR3 sequences in its table, and around three quarters of those were observed once. More than 6.5% of the sample lies in the top ten.

The intended sense of this specimen's treatment or condition label: roughly ten-day PBMC culture with coronavirus spike peptide pools or control peptides (ViraFEST assay). To expand antigen-specific T cells with peptide pools and then pick out the expanded clonotypes through TCR sequencing, the study relied on the ViraFEST assay. The positive SARS-CoV-2 PCR tests of the convalescent patients were dated from March to December 2020, before the Alpha, Beta and Delta variants emerged in the United States. Each well held more than 1.5 million PBMCs cultured in IMDM containing roughly 5% human AB serum and approximately 9.1 IU/ml IL-2, with 8 to 10 ug/ml peptide pools added. Half of the culture medium was replaced with fresh IL-2-containing medium on days 3 and 7. CD4+ T cells were isolated after approximately 10 days of culture through negative selection using the EasySep CD4+ T cell isolation kit. Ficoll-Paque Plus gradient centrifugation was used to isolate PBMCs from whole blood, and the isolated PBMCs were then either used fresh or cryopreserved at -140C. Culture conditions were generally each tested in triplicate wells.

Notes on this clonotype: The antigen it recognizes is unknown. No quality values exist for individual bases; no much larger clone is one base distant.

This clonotype was sampled from a human donor who had recovered from COVID-19. The rearranged segments are TRBV7-9 and TRBJ1-2, with 7 bases aligning to TRBD1. The specimen was CD4+ T cells from blood, cultured in vitro. Here is the DNA: TGTGCCAGCAGCTTCGTGACAGGGTTCCCCCTCGCTAACTATGGCTACACCTTC. Translated, it reads CASSFVTGFPLANYGYTF.